The count of the clone carrying this T cell receptor beta chain is one. Time point indicated: about a year of natalizumab therapy. Repertoires were generated with immunoSEQ multiplex PCR, while TCRdb's copy carries only in-frame clones and drops some. The table includes around 30,000 clones, 90% detected once. The data belong to a study of multiple sclerosis patients with progressive multifocal leukoencephalopathy. Germline V gene data show CDR1 as SGHAT and CDR2 as FQNNGV. This CDR3 is 15 amino acids long. The V segment lost 3 bases and the J segment 7 bases; nucleotides outside the gene matches: 6. The source of this sequence is a human donor with multiple sclerosis. V is TRBV11-2 and J is TRBJ1-6, with 7 nucleotides matching TRBD1. The input for sequencing was PBMCs, taken from a patient treated with natalizumab. This CDR3 reads CASSFVGTVNSPLHF. DNA of the CDR3: TGTGCCAGCAGCTTTGTAGGGACAGTCAATTCACCCCTCCACTTT.